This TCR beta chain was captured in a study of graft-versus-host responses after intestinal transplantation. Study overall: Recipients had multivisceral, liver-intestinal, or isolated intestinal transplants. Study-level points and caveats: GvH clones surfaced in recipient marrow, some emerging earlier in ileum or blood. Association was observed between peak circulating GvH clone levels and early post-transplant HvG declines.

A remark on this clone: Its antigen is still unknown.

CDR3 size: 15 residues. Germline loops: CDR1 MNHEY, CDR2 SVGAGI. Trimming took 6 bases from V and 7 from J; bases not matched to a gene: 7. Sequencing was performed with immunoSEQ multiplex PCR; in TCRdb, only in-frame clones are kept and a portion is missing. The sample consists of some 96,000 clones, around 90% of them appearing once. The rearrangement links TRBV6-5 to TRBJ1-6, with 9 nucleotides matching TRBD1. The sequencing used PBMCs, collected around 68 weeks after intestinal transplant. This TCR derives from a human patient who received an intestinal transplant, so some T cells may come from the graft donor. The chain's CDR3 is CASRTPGQGNSPLHF. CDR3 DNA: TGTGCCAGCAGAACCCCGGGACAGGGCAATTCACCCCTCCACTTT.